This record looks at one T cell receptor (beta chain) sequence and its context. Its target is not known. Germline V CDR1 and CDR2: MGHDK, SYGVNS. V shed 3 bases, J shed 6 bases, and the junction held 9 bases outside the gene matches. CDR3 length: 16 amino acids. This entry belongs to a study of long-term antiretroviral therapy in people with HIV. Version v3.0 of the immunoSEQ assay was performed at survey level. Produced via immunoSEQ multiplex PCR; TCRdb's table is partial and in-frame only. The sample shows about 21,000 clones, approximately 79% of them seen only once. General study findings and limits: Adherence to ART, viral resistance and therapy changes lacked any data. Sampling of blood ran from the mid-2000s to the late 2010s, and older ART regimens were possibly in use.

This receptor was obtained from a woman in her forties with HIV. The rearrangement joins TRBV25-1 to TRBJ2-1, with 9 nucleotides matching TRBD2. Sequencing was performed on unsorted PBMCs, taken around 21 months before starting antiretroviral therapy. CDR3 nucleotide sequence: TGTGCCAGCAGTGACCTCCTAGCGGGGAAAAGCAATGAGCAGTTCTTC. Amino acids: CASSDLLAGKSNEQFF. The whole variable domain, filled in from reference TRBV25-1 and TRBJ2-1, reads EADIYQTPRYLVIGTGKKITLECSQTMGHDKMYWYQQDPGMELHLIHYSYGVNSTEKGDLSSESTVSRIRTEHFPLTLESARPSHTSQYLCASSDLLAGKSNEQFFGPGTRLTVL.